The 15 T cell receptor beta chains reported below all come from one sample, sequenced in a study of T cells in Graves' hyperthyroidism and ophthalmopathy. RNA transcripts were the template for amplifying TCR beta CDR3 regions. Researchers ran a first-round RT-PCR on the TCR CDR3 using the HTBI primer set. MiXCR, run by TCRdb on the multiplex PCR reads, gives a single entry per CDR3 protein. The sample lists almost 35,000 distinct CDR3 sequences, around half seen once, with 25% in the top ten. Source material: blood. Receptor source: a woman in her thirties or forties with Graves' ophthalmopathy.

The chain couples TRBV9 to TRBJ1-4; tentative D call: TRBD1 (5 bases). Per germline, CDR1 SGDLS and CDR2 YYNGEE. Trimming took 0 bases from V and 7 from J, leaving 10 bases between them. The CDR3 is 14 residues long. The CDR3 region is CASSVGGRVEKLFF. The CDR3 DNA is TGTGCCAGCAGCGTAGGGGGGAGGGTTGAAAAACTGTTTTTT.

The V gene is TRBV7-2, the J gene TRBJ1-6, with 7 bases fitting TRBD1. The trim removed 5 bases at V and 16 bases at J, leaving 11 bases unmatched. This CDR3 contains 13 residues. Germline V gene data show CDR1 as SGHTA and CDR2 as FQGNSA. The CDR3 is CASSLRQGGPLHF. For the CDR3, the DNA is TGTGCCAGCAGCCTACGACAGGGCGGACCTCTCCACTTT.

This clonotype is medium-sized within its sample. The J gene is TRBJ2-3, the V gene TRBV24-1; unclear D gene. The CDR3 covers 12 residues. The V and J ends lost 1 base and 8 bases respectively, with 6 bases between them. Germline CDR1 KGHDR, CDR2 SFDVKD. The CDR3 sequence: CATSDLSATQYF. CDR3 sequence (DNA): TGTGCCACCAGTGATTTAAGTGCTACGCAGTATTTT.

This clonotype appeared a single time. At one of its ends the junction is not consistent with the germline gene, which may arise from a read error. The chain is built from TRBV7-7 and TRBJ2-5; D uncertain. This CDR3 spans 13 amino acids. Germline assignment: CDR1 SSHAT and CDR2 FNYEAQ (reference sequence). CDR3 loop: CASSLGNQETQYF. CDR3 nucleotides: TGTGCTAGCAGCTTAGGGAACCAAGAGACCCAGTACTTC.

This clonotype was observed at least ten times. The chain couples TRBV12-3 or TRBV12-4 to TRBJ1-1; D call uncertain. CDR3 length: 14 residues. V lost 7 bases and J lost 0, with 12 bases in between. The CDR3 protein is CASNRGLMNTEAFF. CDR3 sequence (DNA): TGTGCCAGCAATAGAGGACTTATGAACACTGAAGCTTTCTTT.

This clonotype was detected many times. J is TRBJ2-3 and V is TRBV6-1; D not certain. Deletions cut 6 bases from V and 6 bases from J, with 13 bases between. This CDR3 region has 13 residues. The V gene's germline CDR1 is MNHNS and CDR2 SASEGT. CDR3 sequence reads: CASSVVLSDTQYF. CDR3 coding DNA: TGTGCCAGCAGCGTGGTCCTCTCCGATACGCAGTATTTT.

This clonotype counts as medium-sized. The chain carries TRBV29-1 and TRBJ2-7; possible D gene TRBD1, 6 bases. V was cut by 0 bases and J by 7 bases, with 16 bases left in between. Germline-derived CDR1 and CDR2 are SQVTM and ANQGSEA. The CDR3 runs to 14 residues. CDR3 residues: CSVEEQGPYREQYF. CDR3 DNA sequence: TGCAGCGTTGAAGAACAGGGCCCCTATCGGGAGCAGTACTTC.

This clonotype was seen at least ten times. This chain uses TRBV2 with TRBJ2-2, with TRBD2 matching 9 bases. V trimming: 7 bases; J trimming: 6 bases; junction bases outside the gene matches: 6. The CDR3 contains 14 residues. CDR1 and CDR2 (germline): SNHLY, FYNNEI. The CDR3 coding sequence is TGTGCCAGCAATTTAGCGGGAGCGGCCGGGGAGCTGTTTTTT. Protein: CASNLAGAAGELFF.

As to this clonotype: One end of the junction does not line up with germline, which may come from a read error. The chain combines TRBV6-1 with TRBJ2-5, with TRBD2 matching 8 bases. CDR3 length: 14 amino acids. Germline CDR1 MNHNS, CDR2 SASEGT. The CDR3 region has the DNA TGTGCCGGCAGTGAGCGGGGGCGGGGAGAGACCCAGTACTTC. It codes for CAGSERGRGETQYF.

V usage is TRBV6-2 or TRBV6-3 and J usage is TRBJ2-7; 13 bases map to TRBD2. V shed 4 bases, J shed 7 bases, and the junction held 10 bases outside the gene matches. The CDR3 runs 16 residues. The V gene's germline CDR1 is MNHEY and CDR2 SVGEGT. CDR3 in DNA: TGTGCCAGCAGTTCGGGGACTAGCGGGAACACCGGGGAGCAGTACTTC. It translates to CASSSGTSGNTGEQYF.

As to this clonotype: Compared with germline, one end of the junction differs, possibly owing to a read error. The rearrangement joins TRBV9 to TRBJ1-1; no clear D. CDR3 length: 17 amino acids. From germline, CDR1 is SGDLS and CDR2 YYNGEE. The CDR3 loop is CASSVGRSGSVHTEAFF. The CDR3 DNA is TGCGCCAGCAGCGTAGGCAGGAGCGGGAGTGTCCACACTGAAGCTTTCTTT.

The CDR3 region has the DNA TGTGCCAGCAGCTCCTACGTCCTAGCGGGAGGTCGCAATGAGCAGTTCTTC. Protein sequence: CASSSYVLAGGRNEQFF. V gene TRBV7-9 combines with J gene TRBJ2-1; 11 bases map to TRBD2. The germline CDR1 and CDR2 sequences are SEHNR and FQNEAQ (reference sequence). V lost 4 bases and J lost 6; bases outside the gene matches: 11. CDR3 length equals 17 residues.

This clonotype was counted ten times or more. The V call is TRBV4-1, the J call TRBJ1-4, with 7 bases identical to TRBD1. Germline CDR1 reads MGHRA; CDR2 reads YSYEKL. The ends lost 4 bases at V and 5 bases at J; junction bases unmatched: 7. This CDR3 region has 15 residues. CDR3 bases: TGCGCCAGCAGCCCTACTCCGGGACAGAATGAAAAACTGTTTTTT. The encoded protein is CASSPTPGQNEKLFF.

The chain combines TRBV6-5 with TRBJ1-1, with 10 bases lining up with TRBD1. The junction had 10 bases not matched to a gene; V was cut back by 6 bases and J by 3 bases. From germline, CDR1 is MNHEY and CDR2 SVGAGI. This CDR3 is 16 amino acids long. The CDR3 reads CASRGQGHYGYTEAFF. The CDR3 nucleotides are TGTGCCAGCAGGGGACAGGGGCATTATGGCTACACTGAAGCTTTCTTT.

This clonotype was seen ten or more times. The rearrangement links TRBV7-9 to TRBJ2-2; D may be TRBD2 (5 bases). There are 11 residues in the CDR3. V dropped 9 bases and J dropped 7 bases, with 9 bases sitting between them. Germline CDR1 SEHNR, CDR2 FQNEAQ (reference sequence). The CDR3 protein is CASSGGGELFF. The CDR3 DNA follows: TGTGCCAGTTCCGGAGGCGGGGAGCTGTTTTTT.